A selection of T cell receptor beta chains follows, all from one sample in a study of blood T cell repertoires in COVID-19. Sequenced by immunoSEQ multiplex PCR; TCRdb stores in-frame clones only, minus some. Seen here are around 150,000 clones, more than 90% observed once, and the top ten hold roughly a sixth. The sequenced sample consisted of peripheral blood. The receptors come from a man aged 55 to 70 with active or convalescent COVID-19. Both conserved end residues are part of each CDR3. The D gene is left open where the match is weak. Only part of the rows carry a size: once, few, many, or a class if the clone is expanded.

J | V | D | size | DNA | CDR3
TRBJ1-3 | TRBV6-5 | NA | NA | TGTGCCAGCAGTTACTCGCTGGACAGAGGTGGAAACACCATATATTTT | CASSYSLDRGGNTIYF
TRBJ2-1 | TRBV5-1 | TRBD1 | once | TGCGCCAGCAGCTTGGGGACAGGGATGGATGAGCAGTTCTTC | CASSLGTGMDEQFF
TRBJ1-5 | TRBV4-2 | TRBD1 | NA | TGTGCCAGCAGCCAGGACAGGTTCAATCAGCCCCAGCATTTT | CASSQDRFNQPQHF
TRBJ1-1 | TRBV18 | TRBD1 | NA | TGTGCCAGCTCACCTTTGCTACAGGGGGGGACTGAAGCTTTCTTT | CASSPLLQGGTEAFF
TRBJ1-1 | TRBV6-4 | TRBD1 | NA | TGTGCCAGCAGCCCAGGGGGGATCGGGGTGGGCACTGAAGCTTTCTTT | CASSPGGIGVGTEAFF
TRBJ1-2 | TRBV6-4 | NA | NA | TGTGCCAGCAGTAGGGGTTTCGACTATGGCTACACCTTC | CASSRGFDYGYTF
TRBJ2-2 | TRBV6-2/TRBV6-3 | TRBD2 | NA | TGTGCCAGCAGTCCCCTTTCCCCCGCGGGGGGGCCGCACACCGGGGAGCTGTTTTTT | CASSPLSPAGGPHTGELFF
TRBJ1-1 | TRBV9 | TRBD1 | NA | TGTGCCAGCAGCCGGGTAGGGACAGGGGGAGTAGCTTTCTTT | CASSRVGTGGVAFF
TRBJ2-7 | TRBV5-4 | TRBD2 | NA | TGTGCCAGCAGCGGAGGGCTAGCGGGAGCACTTCAGTACTTC | CASSGGLAGALQYF
TRBJ2-1 | TRBV2 | NA | NA | TGTGCCAGCAGTCCCCAACTCACCTACAATGAGCAGTTCTTC | CASSPQLTYNEQFF
TRBJ1-4 | TRBV5-1 | NA | NA | TGCGCCAGCAGCTTGGCCACAGCCTTAAATGAAAAACTGTTTTTT | CASSLATALNEKLFF
TRBJ2-1 | TRBV5-4 | NA | NA | TGTGCCAGCAGAACAAGAAGTCTGTTAACCAACAATGAGCAGTTCTTC | CASRTRSLLTNNEQFF
TRBJ1-2 | TRBV2 | TRBD1 | NA | TGTGCCAGCAATAAACAGGGGTTACATGGCTACACCTTC | CASNKQGLHGYTF
TRBJ1-1 | TRBV5-1 | TRBD1 | few | TGCGCCAGCAGCTACAGGGGCACTGAAGCTTTCTTT | CASSYRGTEAFF
TRBJ2-7 | TRBV27 | TRBD2 | NA | TGTGCCAGCAGTTTAAGCCGACTAGCGGGCTACGAGCAGTACTTC | CASSLSRLAGYEQYF
TRBJ1-6 | TRBV13 | TRBD1 | NA | TGTGCCAGCAGCTTAAACAGGGGTAATTCACCCCTCCACTTT | CASSLNRGNSPLHF
TRBJ2-7 | TRBV5-1 | NA | NA | TGCGCCAGCAGCTTGGCCGCCCAGGAGCAGTACTTC | CASSLAAQEQYF
TRBJ2-2 | TRBV19 | NA | NA | TGTGCCAGTAGTATCCACAGGGTCACCGGGGAGCTGTTTTTT | CASSIHRVTGELFF
TRBJ1-3 | TRBV14 | NA | NA | TGTGCCAGCAGCCTACAGCCTGGAAACACCATATATTTT | CASSLQPGNTIYF
TRBJ1-4 | TRBV6-5 | TRBD1 | NA | TGTGCCAGCAGTTACTCGTGGACAGGGTTATTGGAAAAACTGTTTTTT | CASSYSWTGLLEKLFF
TRBJ1-3 | TRBV5-1 | NA | NA | TGCGCCAGCAGCCGGGACACCAGCTCTGGAAACACCATATATTTT | CASSRDTSSGNTIYF
TRBJ2-2 | TRBV7-2 | TRBD2 | NA | TGTGCCAGCAGCTCTCTAGCGGGGGGAACCGGGGAGCTGTTTTTT | CASSSLAGGTGELFF
TRBJ1-1 | TRBV3-1/TRBV3-2 | TRBD1 | NA | TGTGCCAGCAGCCAAGTCGGGACAGCATCTGAAGCTTTCTTT | CASSQVGTASEAFF
TRBJ2-1 | TRBV18 | TRBD1 | NA | TGTGCCAGCTCACCGGAGGACAGGTCCTACAATGAGCAGTTCTTC | CASSPEDRSYNEQFF
TRBJ1-1 | TRBV18 | NA | NA | TGTGCCAGCTCACCACCCGTCAGGGTACCCACTGAAGCTTTCTTT | CASSPPVRVPTEAFF
TRBJ1-1 | TRBV28 | NA | NA | TGTGCCGGGGGGACTGGGGAAAACACTGAAGCTTTCTTT | CAGGTGENTEAFF
TRBJ2-7 | TRBV10-2 | TRBD2 | NA | TGCGCCAGCAGTGAGGTAGCGGGGGGGCACTGGGAGCAGTACTTC | CASSEVAGGHWEQYF
TRBJ2-1 | TRBV24-1 | TRBD1 | NA | TGTGCCACCAGTGATGAACAACGACAGGGCGACAATGAGCAGTTCTTC | CATSDEQRQGDNEQFF
TRBJ1-5 | TRBV6-1 | NA | NA | TGTGCCAGCAGTGAGTCGGGTCTCAGCAATCAGCCCCAGCATTTT | CASSESGLSNQPQHF
TRBJ1-6 | TRBV5-1 | TRBD1 | NA | TGCGCCAGCAGCTTGGAGGTCCCGGGGACAGGGAACAATTCACCCCTCCACTTT | CASSLEVPGTGNNSPLHF
TRBJ2-7 | TRBV27 | TRBD2 | NA | TGTGCCAGCAGTCCCCACAGGCTAGCGGGAGCCGCCAACGAGCAGTACTTC | CASSPHRLAGAANEQYF
TRBJ1-4 | TRBV15 | NA | NA | TGTGCCACCAGCAGGCGATCTGAAGAAAAACTGTTTTTT | CATSRRSEEKLFF
TRBJ1-1 | TRBV6-1 | TRBD1 | NA | TGTGCCAGCAGTGAATCAACAGGGGGCCTGCTCCATCCCCTCATGAACACTGAAGCTTTCTTT | CASSESTGGLLHPLMNTEAFF
TRBJ2-7 | TRBV6-4 | TRBD1 | once | TGTGCCAGCAGTTGTCCGGGACAGGGTTTCTCCTACGAGCAGTACTTC | CASSCPGQGFSYEQYF
TRBJ2-3 | TRBV5-5 | NA | NA | TGTGCCAGCCTGAAGAGGGGGATGGGAAGCACAGATACGCAGTATTTT | CASLKRGMGSTDTQYF
TRBJ1-5 | TRBV19 | TRBD1 | NA | TGTGCCAGTGGGGGACAGGGAGGGAATCAGCCCCAGCATTTT | CASGGQGGNQPQHF
TRBJ2-7 | TRBV6-5 | TRBD1 | NA | TGTGCCAGCAGTTACGCCCGGACAGGAACCAGAGACGAGCAGTACTTC | CASSYARTGTRDEQYF
TRBJ2-7 | TRBV11-2 | TRBD2 | NA | TGTGCCAGCAGCTTAGGACTAGCGGGAGCGCTCGAGCAGTACTTC | CASSLGLAGALEQYF
TRBJ1-1 | TRBV7-2 | NA | NA | TGTGCCAGCAGTCCTCTAGGAATCGGCACTGAAGCTTTCTTT | CASSPLGIGTEAFF
TRBJ2-5 | TRBV3-1/TRBV3-2 | TRBD2 | NA | TGTGCCAGCAGCCCCCTCACTAGCGGGGGGGCCGGTGAGACCCAGTACTTC | CASSPLTSGGAGETQYF